Sequencing of this TCR beta chain was carried out in a study of shared clonotypes between healthy human individuals (TCRdb year 2020). For the wider study: A few men and a couple of women, aged 18 to 49 years, made up the cohort. Per donor, three plates each were used for CD4 naive and CD4 memory, two for CD8 naive, and one for CD8 memory. To estimate repertoire size and how much clonotype sharing occurs between individuals, the study deeply sequenced the blood TCR repertoires of roughly 5 healthy adults. Libraries were prepared and TCR repertoires were sequenced by different laboratories using diverse techniques, in order to increase sequencing depth and limit assay-specific biases. Leukapheresis yielded between about 0.9 and 9.5 billion PBMCs per donor. Paper-wide results and their limitations: Sampling was restricted to blood, and TCR repertoires in tissue are likely to differ from TCR repertoires in blood. Compared with non-shared clonotypes, clonotypes shared by all four sorted-subset donors had higher generation probabilities. Incomplete sequencing was indicated by rarefaction of sorted-subset datasets, despite the large sequencing depth. The genetic and exposure-history diversity represented was limited by the small number of donors. Based on pairwise subsampling, the degree of clonotype sharing among donors was expected to be affected by sequencing depth. About 5% of naive CD4, around 3.5% of naive CD8, about 2.4% of memory CD4, and about 0.4% of memory CD8 clonotypes were shared across several donors. Naive subsets generally had larger estimated clonotype richness than memory subsets.

CDR1 and CDR2 are read off the germline V gene as SGHRS and YFSETQ. The CDR3 covers 13 residues, taking in both the cysteine and the phenylalanine. Kept here is only the CDR3 DNA, which spans 39 bases and is read in frame from base 1. The trim is 6 bases for V and 5 bases for J, with a gap of 14 bases between the germline ends. Healthy HIV-negative adults with no recently reported acute infections or vaccinations were included as donors. Only Caucasian adults living in Nashville, Tennessee, USA were represented among the donors. Magnetic negative selection was used to enrich CD4+ T cells, after which naive cells were positively selected on CD45RA and the negative fraction became the memory subset. Blood was collected by leukapheresis, and PBMCs were isolated by Ficoll-Histopaque density gradient centrifugation and then cryopreserved in liquid nitrogen vapor phase. Analytical flow cytometry was used to check the purity and quantity of each magnetically sorted T cell population. Genomic DNA was isolated from each sorted fraction and quantified by UV absorbance on a Nanodrop 2000c.

A note on this clone: Its antigen is still unknown. Base-call qualities are not available, and no considerably larger clone is one nucleotide away. Other DNA sequences in the sample encode the same CDR3.

TCR CDR3 regions were amplified from genomic DNA by multiplex PCR using the deep immunoSEQ assay. Genomic DNA extracted from each cell subset was distributed evenly over all wells of several immunoSEQ 96-well plates, and each plate served as one replicate. For sorted subsets, 200 ng of genomic DNA, equivalent to 25,000 to 35,000 T cell genomes, went into each replicate PCR. Purified libraries were measured with a Qubit 3.0 fluorometer, size-checked on a Bioanalyzer 2100, and measured again with the KAPA Library Quantification kit. Every immunoSEQ 96-well plate was sequenced on a separate single-read 150-cycle Illumina NextSeq 550 flow cell. The authors' pipeline ran thus. Because only junctional sequences without quality scores were contained in the immunoSEQ output, filtering matching that applied to full-length reads could not be performed. Sequences were annotated with PyIR, a Python wrapper for IgBLAST v1.9, using IMGT germline references to assign V/J genes and CDR3. Reads were removed for weak V/J assignments (E-value above 1e-6), missing CDR3, stop codons, out-of-frame junctions, or ambiguous translated residues. A V3J clonotype was defined by an identical inferred V gene, J gene, and CDR3 amino acid sequence. Percentage overlap between repertoires was computed as shared unique clonotypes divided by the size of the smaller repertoire. Three approaches were used to assess repertoire richness: RTK rarefaction, the Chao1 estimator, and Recon v2.1 estimates of unobserved clonotypes. For all TCRbeta clonotypes obtained by the gDNA method from a handful of donors, generation probabilities were computed with OLGA. What TCRdb holds here is the immuneACCESS table cut down to in-frame rearrangements. Part of the clones is not present; checked against another copy, under half of the missing clones reflect an unresolved V gene, and the others are unexplained. V and J calls plus clone size are reproduced from that table; the DNA served to infer D and trimming. The sample yields over 850,000 clones; more than 75% were counted once. The top ten clonotypes cover about 0.52% of the sample.

The sample taken for sequencing was memory CD4+ T cells from PBMCs. This specimen's cell subset or site label, per the study, means: CD45RA-negative fraction. The chain is assembled from TRBV5-1 and TRBJ2-5; TRBD1 is a possible D gene, resting on 6 matching bases. This TCR derives from a man aged 18-30 years in good health. Some clones in this sample may be carry-over from other donors' samples. The sequenced DNA is TGCGCCAGCACGGAACAGGGCGGGGAGACCCAGTACTTC. It translates as CASTEQGGETQYF.